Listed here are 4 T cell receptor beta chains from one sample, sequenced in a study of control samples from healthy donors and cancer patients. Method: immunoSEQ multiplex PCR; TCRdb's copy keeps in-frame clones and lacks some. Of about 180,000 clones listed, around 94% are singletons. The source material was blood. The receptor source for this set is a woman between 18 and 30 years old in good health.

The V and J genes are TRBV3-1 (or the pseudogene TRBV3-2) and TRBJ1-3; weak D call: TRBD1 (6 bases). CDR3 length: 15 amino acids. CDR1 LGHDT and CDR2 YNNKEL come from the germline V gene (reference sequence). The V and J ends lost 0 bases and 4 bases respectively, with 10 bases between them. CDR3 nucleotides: TGTGCCAGCAGCCAAGAGTCAGGGGTCGGAAACACCATATATTTT. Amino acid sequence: CASSQESGVGNTIYF.

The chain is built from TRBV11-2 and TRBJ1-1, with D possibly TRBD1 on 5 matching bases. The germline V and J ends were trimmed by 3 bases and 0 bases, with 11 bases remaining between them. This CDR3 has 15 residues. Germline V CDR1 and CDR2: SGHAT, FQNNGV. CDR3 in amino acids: CASSFSGGLNTEAFF. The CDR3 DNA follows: TGTGCCAGCAGCTTTAGCGGGGGACTGAACACTGAAGCTTTCTTT.

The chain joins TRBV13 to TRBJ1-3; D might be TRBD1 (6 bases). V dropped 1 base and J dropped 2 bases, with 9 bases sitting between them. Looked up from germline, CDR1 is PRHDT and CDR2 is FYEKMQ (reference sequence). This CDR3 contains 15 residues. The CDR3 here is CASSLERGPGNTIYF. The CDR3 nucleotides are TGTGCCAGCAGCTTAGAGCGGGGGCCTGGAAACACCATATATTTT. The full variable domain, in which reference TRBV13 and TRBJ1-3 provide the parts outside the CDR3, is AAGVIQSPRHLIKEKRETATLKCYPIPRHDTVYWYQQGPGQDPQFLISFYEKMQSDKGSIPDRFSAQQFSDYHSELNMSSLELGDSALYFCASSLERGPGNTIYFGEGSWLTVV.

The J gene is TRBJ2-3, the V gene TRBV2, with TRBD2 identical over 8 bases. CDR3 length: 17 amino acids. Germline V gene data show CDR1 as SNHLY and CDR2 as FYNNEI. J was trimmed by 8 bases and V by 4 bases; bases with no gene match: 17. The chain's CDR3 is CASSASAGGAQMGTQYF. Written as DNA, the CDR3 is TGTGCCAGCAGTGCTAGCGCCGGGGGGGCCCAAATGGGTACGCAGTATTTT.